This TCR beta chain comes out of a study of blood T cell repertoires in COVID-19. Study in general: The cDNA or gDNA used as material had been derived from T cells, B-cell-depleted T cells, or PBMCs.

CDR1 and CDR2 from the germline V gene are LNHDA and SQIVND (reference sequence). The CDR3 covers 13 residues. V gave up 9 bases and J gave up 7 bases; unmatched junction bases: 9. Original handling: The assay estimated nucleated cells by amplifying reference gene primers. Sequencing was performed with immunoSEQ multiplex PCR; in TCRdb, only in-frame clones are kept and a portion is missing. V and J calls and clone size follow that table, whereas D and trimming were derived from the DNA. The sample records about 210,000 clones, around 88% being singletons. Clinical history as reported by participants underpinned cohort assignment.

The sample comprised PBMCs or T cells enriched from blood (not recorded which). The chain recombines TRBV19 with TRBJ2-7; the match to TRBD1 covers 10 bases. This clonotype originated in a woman younger than 45 who had been exposed to COVID-19. In nucleotides, the CDR3 is TGTGCCAGCGCGGGACAGGGGTTTCATGAGCAGTACTTC. The encoded protein is CASAGQGFHEQYF.